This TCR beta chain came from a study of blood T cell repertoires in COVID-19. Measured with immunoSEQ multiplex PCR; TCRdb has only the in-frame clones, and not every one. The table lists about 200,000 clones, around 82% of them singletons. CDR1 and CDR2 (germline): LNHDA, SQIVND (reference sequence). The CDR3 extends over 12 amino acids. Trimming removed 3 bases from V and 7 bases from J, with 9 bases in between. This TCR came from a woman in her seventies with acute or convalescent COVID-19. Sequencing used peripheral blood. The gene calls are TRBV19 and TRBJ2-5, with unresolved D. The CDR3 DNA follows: TGTGCCAGTAGTATGTCCTCAGGGACCCAGTACTTC. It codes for CASSMSSGTQYF.